The clone carrying this T cell receptor beta chain was observed a single time. Measured with immunoSEQ multiplex PCR; TCRdb has only the in-frame clones, and not every one. The repertoire holds about 100,000 clones, 70% to 90% seen once, with roughly a sixth in the top ten. The V gene's germline CDR1 is MNHEY and CDR2 SVGAGI. This CDR3 contains 11 residues. Trimming stripped 7 bases from V and 5 bases from J, with 8 bases between. The data derive from a study of identifying expanded T cells in peripheral blood. This chain uses TRBV6-5 with TRBJ2-5; the D is unclear. This clonotype originated in a person between 18 and 75 years old in good health. Sequencing was done on a sample of blood. CDR3 DNA sequence: TGTGCCAGCACCTACGCGGAGACCCAGTACTTC. It yields the protein CASTYAETQYF.